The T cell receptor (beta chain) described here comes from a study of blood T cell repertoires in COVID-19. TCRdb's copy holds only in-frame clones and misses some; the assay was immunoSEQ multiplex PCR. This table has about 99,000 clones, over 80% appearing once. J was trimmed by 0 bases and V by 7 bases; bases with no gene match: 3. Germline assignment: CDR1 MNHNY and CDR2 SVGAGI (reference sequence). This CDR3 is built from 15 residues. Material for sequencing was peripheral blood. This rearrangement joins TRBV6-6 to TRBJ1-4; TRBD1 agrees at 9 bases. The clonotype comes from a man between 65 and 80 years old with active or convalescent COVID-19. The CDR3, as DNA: TGTGCCAGCACCCGGGACAGGGCAACTAATGAAAAACTGTTTTTT. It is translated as CASTRDRATNEKLFF.